This TCR beta chain was identified during a study of blood T cell repertoires in COVID-19. Whole-study context: The samples span acute and convalescent COVID-19 from the United States, Italy and Spain. Sample material is recorded as cDNA or gDNA derived from T cells, B-cell-depleted T cells, or PBMCs.

Per germline, CDR1 SGHRS and CDR2 YFSETQ. The CDR3 totals 13 residues. V lost 4 bases, J lost 4 bases, and 11 bases lay in between. Per the original data handling: The authors estimated nucleated cell counts from reference gene primer amplification. TCRdb's copy holds only in-frame clones and misses some; the assay was immunoSEQ multiplex PCR. The D gene and trimming were derived from the DNA, and the V and J assignments and clone size from that table. This table has 140,000 to 150,000 clones, over 80% appearing once. The gene calls are TRBV5-1 and TRBJ1-1, with no clear D. The clonotype originates from a man older than 75 with acute or convalescent COVID-19. Sequencing was performed on peripheral blood. Written as DNA, the CDR3 is TGCGCCAGCAGCACGTTCACCGGCACTGAAGCTTTCTTT. It codes for CASSTFTGTEAFF.